Listed here are 21 T cell receptor beta chains from one sample, sequenced in a study of OX40 agonist ivuxolimab in advanced cancers. The repertoire was sequenced with immunoSEQ multiplex PCR; TCRdb's copy has only in-frame clones and lacks some. Of 65,000 or so clones in the sample, 85% to 95% were seen once. The sequenced sample was CD4+ or CD8+ T cells sorted from blood, obtained in a trial of the OX40 agonist ivuxolimab. Source of these receptors: an adult with an advanced solid tumor such as melanoma, head and neck, liver or kidney cancer.

The chain has TRBV4-2 and TRBJ2-3; either TRBD1 or TRBD2 may supply D (5 bases each). The ends were cut back, 8 bases at V and 3 bases at J, with 9 bases in the middle. Germline CDR1 is LGHNA and CDR2 is YNFKEQ. The CDR3 spans 12 residues. The CDR3 nucleotides are TGTGCCAGCCGTTGGGGGACAGATACGCAGTATTTT. It codes for CASRWGTDTQYF.

The chain's CDR3 is CSVSRGHEQYF. The CDR3, as DNA: TGCAGCGTCTCCAGGGGCCACGAGCAGTACTTC. The chain links TRBV29-1 to TRBJ2-7; D is perhaps TRBD1 (6 bases). V lost 6 bases, J lost 5 bases, and 11 bases lay in between. CDR1 and CDR2 from the germline V gene are SQVTM and ANQGSEA. CDR3 size: 11 residues.

The rearrangement links TRBV2 to TRBJ1-2; D is ambiguous. V lost 3 bases and J lost 4, with 12 bases in between. The CDR3 covers 14 residues. CDR1 and CDR2 (germline): SNHLY, FYNNEI. The CDR3 DNA reads TGTGCCAGCAGTGACGAGCCCGCTTTCTATGGCTACACCTTC. It encodes CASSDEPAFYGYTF. The variable domain in full, with the rest retrieved from reference TRBV2 and TRBJ1-2, is EPEVTQTPSHQVTQMGQEVILRCVPISNHLYFYWYRQILGQKVEFLVSFYNNEISEKSEIFDDQFSVERPDGSNFTLKIRSTKLEDSAMYFCASSDEPAFYGYTFGSGTRLTVV.

V and J are TRBV2 and TRBJ2-7; D gene uncertain. CDR3 length equals 15 residues. V shed 4 bases and J shed 3 bases, with 16 bases lying between them. CDR1 and CDR2 from the germline V gene are SNHLY and FYNNEI. This CDR3 is CASSVGGSSFYEQYF. In DNA form, the CDR3 reads TGTGCCAGCAGTGTGGGCGGCTCGAGTTTCTACGAGCAGTACTTC.

The rearrangement joins TRBV6-5 to TRBJ2-2, with TRBD1 identical over 7 bases. CDR1 is MNHEY, CDR2 SVGAGI, per germline. Losses at the gene ends were 1 base for V and 3 bases for J; bases not matched to a gene: 2. The CDR3 spans 15 residues. CDR3 sequence (DNA): TGTGCCAGCAGTTACTGGACAGGAGACACCGGGGAGCTGTTTTTT. Protein: CASSYWTGDTGELFF.

The chain links TRBV4-1 to TRBJ1-4; a possible D gene is TRBD1 (5 bases). Trimming took 0 bases from V and 8 from J, leaving 13 bases between them. Germline CDR1 reads MGHRA; CDR2 reads YSYEKL. CDR3 length: 15 residues. The CDR3 sequence: CASSQETGTWEKLFF. CDR3 in DNA: TGCGCCAGCAGCCAAGAGACGGGGACTTGGGAAAAACTGTTTTTT.

The rearrangement uses TRBV4-1 and TRBJ2-5; 10 bases align to TRBD2. In germline, CDR1 is MGHRA, CDR2 YSYEKL. The CDR3 totals 14 residues. With 0 bases clipped from V and 7 bases from J, the junction kept 2 bases outside the gene matches. The CDR3 DNA follows: TGCGCCAGCAGCCAAGAAGTAGCGGGGGGGACCCAGTACTTC. Protein: CASSQEVAGGTQYF.

Concerning this clone itself: This may be a read error, as it is one base from a much larger clone. The CDR3 DNA is TGTGCCAGCAGCCCCACAGGGTCCACTGAAGTTTTCTTT. It specifies CASSPTGSTEVFF. The chain recombines TRBV7-9 with TRBJ1-1, with a possible D match to TRBD1 (6 bases). Germline CDR1 and CDR2: SEHNR and FQNEAQ (reference sequence). The CDR3 consists of 13 residues.

The chain recombines TRBV15 with TRBJ2-7; 10 nucleotides align to TRBD2. The trim removed 1 base at V and 0 bases at J, leaving 3 bases unmatched. Germline assignment: CDR1 LNHNV and CDR2 YYDKDF (reference sequence). CDR3 length equals 16 residues. In DNA form, the CDR3 reads TGTGCCACCAGCAGAGGGGCTAGCGGGGGCTCCTACGAGCAGTACTTC. It specifies CATSRGASGGSYEQYF.

The CDR3 loop reads CASSPEGIGADTQYF. The CDR3 nucleotides are TGTGCCAGCAGCCCAGAGGGGATAGGCGCAGATACGCAGTATTTT. The chain joins TRBV7-6 to TRBJ2-3; either TRBD1 or TRBD2 may fit D (5 bases each). The germline V and J ends were trimmed by 5 bases and 4 bases, with 16 bases remaining between them. The CDR3 covers 15 residues. The germline gives CDR1 SGHVS, CDR2 FNYEAQ.

This chain connects TRBV18 to TRBJ2-7; tentatively, D is TRBD2 (6 bases). The V and J ends lost 3 bases and 4 bases respectively, with 16 bases between them. The V gene's germline CDR1 is KGHSH and CDR2 LQKENI. The CDR3 has 15 residues. The CDR3 region has the DNA TGTGCCAGCTCACCGGCTATCGGGAGAGGGTACGAGCAGTACTTC. It is translated as CASSPAIGRGYEQYF. The complete variable domain, with remaining parts taken from reference TRBV18 and TRBJ2-7, reads NAGVMQNPRHLVRRRGQEARLRCSPMKGHSHVYWYRQLPEEGLKFMVYLQKENIIDESGMPKERFSAEFPKEGPSILRIQQVVRGDSAAYFCASSPAIGRGYEQYFGPGTRLTVT.

This clone has only one observation. The chain employs TRBV7-9 and TRBJ2-7; 8 nucleotides align to TRBD1. V lost 1 base and J lost 5; bases outside the gene matches: 7. Looked up from germline, CDR1 is SEHNR and CDR2 is FQNEAQ (reference sequence). CDR3 size: 15 residues. CDR3 nucleotides: TGTGCCAGCAGCTTAGGCCCGGACAGGGTCAACGAGCAGTACTTC. It is translated as CASSLGPDRVNEQYF.

The chain uses TRBV5-6 and TRBJ1-3; D is uncertain. The germline CDR1 and CDR2 sequences are SGHDT and YYEEEE. Trimming cost V 0 bases and J 0 bases, with 13 bases left between them. The length of the CDR3 is 17 residues. The DNA for the CDR3 is TGTGCCAGCAGCTTGGCTTTAGGCGGCTACTCTGGAAACACCATATATTTT. Protein product: CASSLALGGYSGNTIYF.

The genes are TRBV14 and TRBJ2-7, with 11 bases matching TRBD2. The length of the CDR3 is 15 residues. Per the germline V gene, CDR1 is SGHDN and CDR2 is FVKESK. The trim removed 3 bases at V and 6 bases at J, leaving 7 bases unmatched. CDR3 bases: TGTGCCAGCAGCCACGGCGGACTAGCGGGTATCGAGCAGTACTTC. This encodes CASSHGGLAGIEQYF.

This clone came up once. As DNA, the CDR3 is TGTGCCAGCGGAGGTGGCGGCTACGAGCAGTACTTC. This codes for CASGGGGYEQYF. The rearrangement joins TRBV27 to TRBJ2-7, with D tentatively TRBD2 (5 bases). V was clipped by 8 bases and J by 3 bases, with 11 bases between them. The CDR3 has 12 amino acids. In germline, CDR1 is MNHEY, CDR2 SMNVEV (reference sequence).

This chain uses TRBV7-9 with TRBJ1-2; D is perhaps TRBD1 (5 bases). The germline V gene has CDR1 SEHNR and CDR2 FQNEAQ (reference sequence). V was trimmed by 5 bases and J by 0 bases, leaving 16 bases between them. The CDR3 runs to 16 residues. CDR3 sequence: CASSPTESHPNYGYTF. In DNA form, the CDR3 reads TGTGCCAGCAGCCCGACAGAATCTCACCCTAACTATGGCTACACCTTC. The whole variable domain, filled in from reference TRBV7-9 and TRBJ1-2, reads DTGVSQNPRHKITKRGQNVTFRCDPISEHNRLYWYRQTLGQGPEFLTYFQNEAQLEKSRLLSDRFSAERPKGSFSTLEIQRTEQGDSAMYLCASSPTESHPNYGYTFGSGTRLTVV.

The V call is TRBV5-1, the J call TRBJ2-1; D perhaps matches TRBD1 (5 bases). Germline loops: CDR1 SGHRS, CDR2 YFSETQ. The CDR3 is made up of 14 amino acids. V shed 4 bases and J shed 4 bases, with 12 bases lying between them. The CDR3 nucleotides read TGCGCCAGCAGCCCGGGTAGGGGTTACAATGAGCAGTTCTTC. As protein: CASSPGRGYNEQFF.

V usage is TRBV5-1 and J usage is TRBJ2-6, with 7 nucleotides matching TRBD1. With 1 base clipped from V and 2 bases from J, the junction kept 9 bases outside the gene matches. The germline gives CDR1 SGHRS, CDR2 YFSETQ. The CDR3 is 18 amino acids. The CDR3 loop is CASSLNPGQRAGANVLTF. CDR3 DNA: TGCGCCAGCAGCTTGAACCCGGGACAGCGAGCTGGGGCCAACGTCCTGACTTTC. The whole variable domain, filled in from reference TRBV5-1 and TRBJ2-6, reads KAGVTQTPRYLIKTRGQQVTLSCSPISGHRSVSWYQQTPGQGLQFLFEYFSETQRNKGNFPGRFSGRQFSNSRSEMNVSTLELGDSALYLCASSLNPGQRAGANVLTFGAGSRLTVL.

The chain joins TRBV27 to TRBJ1-1, with 8 bases aligning to TRBD1. Unmatched junction bases numbered 2, after V lost 5 bases and J lost 3 bases. The CDR3 is made up of 13 amino acids. CDR1 and CDR2 from the germline V gene are MNHEY and SMNVEV (reference sequence). The CDR3, as DNA: TGTGCCAGCAGTAAGGACAGGGACACTGAAGCTTTCTTT. Translating gives CASSKDRDTEAFF.

The rearrangement uses TRBV7-2 and TRBJ1-4, with 7 bases aligning to TRBD1. The CDR3 consists of 15 residues. Germline assignment: CDR1 SGHTA and CDR2 FQGNSA. J was trimmed by 2 bases and V by 5 bases; bases with no gene match: 5. As DNA, the CDR3 is TGTGCCAGCAGCGCGACAGGGCTTACTAATGAAAAACTGTTTTTT. Translated, it gives CASSATGLTNEKLFF.

The CDR3 sequence is CAISGEKGGEQYF. CDR3 bases: TGTGCCATCAGTGGGGAGAAGGGAGGCGAGCAGTACTTC. The chain carries TRBV10-3 and TRBJ2-7; TRBD2 is a possible D gene (6 bases). The ends were cut back, 4 bases at V and 6 bases at J, with 13 bases in the middle. The germline CDR1 and CDR2 sequences are ENHRY and SYGVKD. CDR3 length equals 13 residues.